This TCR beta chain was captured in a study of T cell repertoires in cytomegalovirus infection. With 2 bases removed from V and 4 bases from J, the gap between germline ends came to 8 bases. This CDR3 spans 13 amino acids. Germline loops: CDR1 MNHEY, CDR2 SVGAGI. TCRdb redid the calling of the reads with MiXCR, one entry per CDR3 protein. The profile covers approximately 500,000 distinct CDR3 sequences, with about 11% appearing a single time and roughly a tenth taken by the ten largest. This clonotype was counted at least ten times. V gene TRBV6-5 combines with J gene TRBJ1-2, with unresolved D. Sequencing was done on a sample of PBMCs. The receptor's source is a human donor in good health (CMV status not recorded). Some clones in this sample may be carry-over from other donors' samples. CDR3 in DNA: TGTGCCAGCAGTTACGAGGCGTTCTATGGCTACACCTTC. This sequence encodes CASSYEAFYGYTF.